This entry describes one T cell receptor (beta chain). The data are from a study of blood T cell repertoires in COVID-19. Sequencing was performed with immunoSEQ multiplex PCR; in TCRdb, only in-frame clones are kept and a portion is missing. This table has roughly 150,000 clones, roughly nine tenths appearing once. In germline, CDR1 is SGHDT, CDR2 YYEEEE. V was shortened by 0 bases and J by 11 bases, with 16 bases between the two germline ends. The CDR3 is 14 amino acids. Sequenced input: peripheral blood. This receptor was taken from a woman between 55 and 75 years old with active COVID-19. The chain combines TRBV5-6 with TRBJ2-3; tentatively, D is TRBD2 (5 bases). CDR3 DNA sequence: TGTGCCAGCAGCTTGGGGCTAGCCGAGAGGGTGCAGTATTTT. Translated: CASSLGLAERVQYF.